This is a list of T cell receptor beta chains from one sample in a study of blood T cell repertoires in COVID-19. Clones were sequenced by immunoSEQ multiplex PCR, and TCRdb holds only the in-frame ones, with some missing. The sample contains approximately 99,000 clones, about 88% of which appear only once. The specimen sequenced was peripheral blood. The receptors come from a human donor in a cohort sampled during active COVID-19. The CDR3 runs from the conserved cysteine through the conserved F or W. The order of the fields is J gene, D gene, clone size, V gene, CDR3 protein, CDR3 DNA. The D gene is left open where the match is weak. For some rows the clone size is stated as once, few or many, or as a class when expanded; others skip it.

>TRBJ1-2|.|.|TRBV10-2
CASSDDPGWDYGYTF
TGCGCCAGCAGTGACGACCCGGGATGGGACTATGGCTACACCTTC
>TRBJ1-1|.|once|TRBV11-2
CASSLGPGMNTEAFF
TGTGCCAGCAGCTTAGGTCCAGGCATGAACACTGAAGCTTTCTTT
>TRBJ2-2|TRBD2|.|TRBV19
CASNRGAGELFF
TGTGCCAGTAATCGGGGGGCCGGGGAGCTGTTTTTT
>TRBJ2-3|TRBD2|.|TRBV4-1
CASSRALATTDTQYF
TGCGCCAGCAGCCGTGCACTAGCGACCACAGATACGCAGTATTTT
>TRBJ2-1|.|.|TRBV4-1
CASSPSEVWNEQFF
TGCGCCAGCAGCCCCTCTGAGGTGTGGAATGAGCAGTTCTTC
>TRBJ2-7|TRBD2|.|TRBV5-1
CASSGLAALEQYF
TGCGCCAGCTCGGGACTAGCCGCCCTCGAGCAGTACTTC
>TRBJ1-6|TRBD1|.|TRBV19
CASRQGSRSYNSPLHF
TGTGCCAGCCGACAGGGTTCTCGCTCCTATAATTCACCCCTCCACTTT
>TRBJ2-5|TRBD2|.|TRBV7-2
CASSLRASGQETQYF
TGTGCCAGCAGCTTAAGAGCTAGCGGTCAAGAGACCCAGTACTTC
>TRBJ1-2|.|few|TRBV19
CASLSHSREHYGYTF
TGTGCCAGCCTCTCCCATTCCAGGGAACACTATGGCTACACCTTC
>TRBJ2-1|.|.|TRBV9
CASSVGERWEAGGEQFF
TGTGCCAGCAGCGTTGGCGAGCGGTGGGAGGCGGGCGGTGAGCAGTTCTTC
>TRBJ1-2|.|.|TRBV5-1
CASRGVVGYGYTF
TGCGCCAGCAGAGGAGTTGTGGGCTATGGCTACACCTTC
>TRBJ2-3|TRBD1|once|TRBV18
CASSPLDRESTDTQYF
TGTGCCAGCTCACCCCTGGACAGGGAAAGCACAGATACGCAGTATTTT
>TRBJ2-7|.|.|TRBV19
CASSIGPSSYEQYF
TGTGCCAGTAGTATAGGTCCGAGTAGCTACGAGCAGTACTTC
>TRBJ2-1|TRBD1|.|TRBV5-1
CASSLDRGGYNEQFF
TGCGCCAGCAGCCTGGACAGGGGGGGCTACAATGAGCAGTTCTTC
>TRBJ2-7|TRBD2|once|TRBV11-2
CASSLGLAGYYEQYF
TGTGCCAGCAGCTTGGGACTAGCGGGATACTACGAGCAGTACTTC
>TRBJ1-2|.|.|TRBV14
CASSQDGGVVGYTF
TGTGCCAGCAGCCAAGATGGAGGGGTGGTTGGCTACACCTTC
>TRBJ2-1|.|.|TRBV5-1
CASSPTSSGNHNEQFF
TGCGCCAGCAGCCCGACGAGTAGCGGAAACCACAATGAGCAGTTCTTC
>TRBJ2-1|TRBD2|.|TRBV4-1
CASSWREGSDEQFF
TGCGCCAGCAGCTGGCGGGAGGGTAGCGATGAGCAGTTCTTC
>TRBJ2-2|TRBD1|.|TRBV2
CASEDRATGELFF
TGTGCCAGCGAGGACAGGGCCACCGGGGAGCTGTTTTTT
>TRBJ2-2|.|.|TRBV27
CASSFTRTGELFF
TGTGCCAGCAGCTTTACGAGGACCGGGGAGCTGTTTTTT
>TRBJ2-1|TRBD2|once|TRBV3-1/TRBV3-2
CASSQGSGSYNEQFF
TGTGCCAGCAGCCAAGGAAGCGGGAGCTACAATGAGCAGTTCTTC
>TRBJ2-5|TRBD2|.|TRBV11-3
CASSLAGGAQETQYF
TGTGCCAGCAGCTTGGCGGGAGGGGCGCAAGAGACCCAGTACTTC
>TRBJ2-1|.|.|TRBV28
CASSLHGGYNEQFF
TGTGCCAGCAGTCTCCATGGGGGGTACAATGAGCAGTTCTTC
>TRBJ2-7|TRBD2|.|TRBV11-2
CASSKTSGGTKNEQYF
TGTGCCAGCAGCAAGACTAGCGGGGGGACTAAGAACGAGCAGTACTTC
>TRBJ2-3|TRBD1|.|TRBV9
CASSMGQGGTDTQYF
TGTGCCAGCAGCATGGGACAGGGCGGCACAGATACGCAGTATTTT
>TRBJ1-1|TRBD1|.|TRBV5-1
CASSPFLRDRGSEAFF
TGCGCCAGCAGCCCCTTCCTGAGGGACAGGGGGTCTGAAGCTTTCTTT
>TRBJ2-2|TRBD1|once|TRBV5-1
CASSLAAGGRAGELFF
TGCGCCAGCAGCTTGGCAGCAGGGGGCCGGGCCGGGGAGCTGTTTTTT
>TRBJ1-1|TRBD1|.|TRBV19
CASSTTRLGQRMNTEAFF
TGTGCCAGTAGTACGACTAGACTGGGACAGAGAATGAACACTGAAGCTTTCTTT
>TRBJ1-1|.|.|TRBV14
CASSPAGTTNTEAFF
TGTGCCAGCAGCCCGGCCGGGACAACGAACACTGAAGCTTTCTTT
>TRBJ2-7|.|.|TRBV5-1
CASSFNRGGYEQYF
TGCGCCAGCAGCTTTAACAGGGGGGGGTACGAGCAGTACTTC
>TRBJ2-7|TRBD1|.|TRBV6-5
CASTESTGTYEQYF
TGTGCCAGCACCGAATCGACAGGGACCTACGAGCAGTACTTC
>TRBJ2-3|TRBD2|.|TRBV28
CASTLLAGTADTQYF
TGTGCCAGCACCCTTCTAGCGGGGACCGCAGATACGCAGTATTTT
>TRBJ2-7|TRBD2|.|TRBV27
CASRKTSGGSYEQYF
TGTGCCAGCAGAAAGACTAGCGGGGGGAGCTACGAGCAGTACTTC
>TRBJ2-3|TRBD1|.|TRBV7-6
CASSTQGAADTQYF
TGTGCCAGCAGCACACAGGGGGCCGCAGATACGCAGTATTTT
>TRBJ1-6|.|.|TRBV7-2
CASSYRQSYSPLHF
TGTGCCAGCAGCTACCGACAATCCTATTCACCCCTCCACTTT
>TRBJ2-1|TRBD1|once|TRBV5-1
CASSLGTEREQFF
TGCGCCAGCAGCTTAGGGACAGAACGTGAGCAGTTCTTC
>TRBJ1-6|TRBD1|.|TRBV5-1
CASSLGDRTNSPLHF
TGCGCCAGCAGCTTGGGGGACAGGACCAATTCACCCCTCCACTTT
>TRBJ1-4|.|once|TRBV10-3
CAISERQGGEKLFF
TGTGCCATCAGTGAGAGGCAGGGTGGCGAAAAACTGTTTTTT
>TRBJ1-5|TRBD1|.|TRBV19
CASKFGTANQPQHF
TGTGCCAGTAAATTCGGGACAGCAAATCAGCCCCAGCATTTT
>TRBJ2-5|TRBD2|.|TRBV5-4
CASSQEVAGGRETQYF
TGTGCCAGCAGCCAAGAGGTAGCGGGGGGGCGAGAGACCCAGTACTTC
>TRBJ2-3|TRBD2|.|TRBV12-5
CASGILAGDLTDTQYF
TGTGCTAGTGGTATCCTAGCGGGGGACCTCACAGATACGCAGTATTTT
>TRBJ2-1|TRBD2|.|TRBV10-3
CAIREEASGYNEQFF
TGTGCCATCAGAGAAGAGGCTAGCGGATACAATGAGCAGTTCTTC
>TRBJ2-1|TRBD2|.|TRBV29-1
CSFRTSSYNEQFF
TGCAGCTTTAGGACTAGCTCCTACAATGAGCAGTTCTTC
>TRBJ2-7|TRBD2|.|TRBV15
CATSRDLAGAYEQYF
TGTGCCACCAGCAGAGATCTAGCGGGGGCCTACGAGCAGTACTTC
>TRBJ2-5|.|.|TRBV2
CASTPQVQETQYF
TGTGCCAGCACGCCCCAGGTCCAAGAGACCCAGTACTTC
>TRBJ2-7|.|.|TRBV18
CASSPSTGLFSYEQYF
TGTGCCAGCTCACCATCAACAGGGCTTTTCTCCTACGAGCAGTACTTC
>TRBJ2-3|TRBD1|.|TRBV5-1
CASSFRGQGDTQYF
TGCGCCAGCAGCTTTAGGGGGCAAGGAGATACGCAGTATTTT
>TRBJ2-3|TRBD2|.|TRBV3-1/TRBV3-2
CASSQDGIAGTDTQYF
TGTGCCAGCAGCCAAGACGGGATAGCGGGGACAGATACGCAGTATTTT
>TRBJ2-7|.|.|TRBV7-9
CASSPGSPEQYF
TGTGCCAGCAGCCCAGGCAGCCCCGAGCAGTACTTC
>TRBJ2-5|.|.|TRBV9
CASSPGAVPQETQYF
TGTGCCAGCAGCCCGGGAGCGGTGCCCCAAGAGACCCAGTACTTC
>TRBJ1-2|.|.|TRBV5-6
CASSFSRLDYGYTF
TGTGCCAGCAGCTTCAGCAGGTTGGACTATGGCTACACCTTC
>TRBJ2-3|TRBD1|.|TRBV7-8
CASGQGALDTQYF
TGTGCCAGCGGGCAGGGGGCTCTAGATACGCAGTATTTT
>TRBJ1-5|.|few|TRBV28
CASSFAQTQHF
TGTGCCAGCAGTTTTGCACAAACCCAGCATTTT